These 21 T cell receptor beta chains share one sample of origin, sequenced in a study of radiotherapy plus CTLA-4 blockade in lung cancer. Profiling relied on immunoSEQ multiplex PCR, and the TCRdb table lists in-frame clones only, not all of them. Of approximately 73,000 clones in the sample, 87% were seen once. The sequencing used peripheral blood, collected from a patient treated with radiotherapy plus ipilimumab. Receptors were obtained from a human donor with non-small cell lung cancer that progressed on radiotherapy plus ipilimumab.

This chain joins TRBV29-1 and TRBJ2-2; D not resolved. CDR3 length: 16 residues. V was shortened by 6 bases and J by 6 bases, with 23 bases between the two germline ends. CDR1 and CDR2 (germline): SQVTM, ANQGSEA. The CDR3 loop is CSVETLDGNLAGELFF. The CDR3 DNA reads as TGCAGCGTGGAAACATTGGACGGTAATCTGGCCGGGGAGCTGTTTTTT.

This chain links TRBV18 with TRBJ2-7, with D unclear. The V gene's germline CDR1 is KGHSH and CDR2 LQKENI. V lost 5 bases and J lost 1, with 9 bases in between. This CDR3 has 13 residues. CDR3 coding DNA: TGTGCCAGCTCAGTGAGCAGTTCCTACGAGCAGTACGTC. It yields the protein CASSVSSSYEQYV.

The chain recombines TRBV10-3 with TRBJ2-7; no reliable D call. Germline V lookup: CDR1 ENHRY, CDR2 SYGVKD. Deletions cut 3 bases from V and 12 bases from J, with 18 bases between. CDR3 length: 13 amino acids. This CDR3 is CAISDGIRGTPYV. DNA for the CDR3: TGTGCCATCAGTGATGGGATCCGAGGTACCCCGTACGTC.

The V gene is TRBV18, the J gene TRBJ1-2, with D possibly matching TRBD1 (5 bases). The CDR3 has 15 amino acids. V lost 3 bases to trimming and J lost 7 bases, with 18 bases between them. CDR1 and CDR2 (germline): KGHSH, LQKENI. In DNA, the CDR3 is TGTGCCAGCTCACCGCCCTCCGGACAATCATCTGGCTACACCTTC. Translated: CASSPPSGQSSGYTF.

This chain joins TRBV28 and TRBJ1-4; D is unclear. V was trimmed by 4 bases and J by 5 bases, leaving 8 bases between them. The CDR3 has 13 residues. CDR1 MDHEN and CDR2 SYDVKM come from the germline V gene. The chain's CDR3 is CASSSRGNEKLFF. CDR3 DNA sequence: TGTGCCAGCAGTTCCAGAGGCAATGAAAAACTGTTTTTT.

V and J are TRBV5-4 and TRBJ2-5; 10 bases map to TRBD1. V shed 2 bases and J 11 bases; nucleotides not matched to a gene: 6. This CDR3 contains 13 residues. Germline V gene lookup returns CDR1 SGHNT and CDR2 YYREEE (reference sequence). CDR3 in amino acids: CASSFGQGGEQYF. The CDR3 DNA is TGTGCCAGCAGCTTCGGACAGGGGGGAGAGCAGTACTTC.

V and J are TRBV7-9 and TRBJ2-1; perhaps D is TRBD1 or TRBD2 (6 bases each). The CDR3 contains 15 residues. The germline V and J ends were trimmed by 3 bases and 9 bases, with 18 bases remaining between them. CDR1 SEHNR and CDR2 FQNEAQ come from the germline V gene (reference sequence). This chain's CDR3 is CASSFLSGPRGEQFF. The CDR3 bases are TGTGCCAGCAGCTTCCTTAGCGGCCCCAGGGGTGAGCAGTTCTTC.

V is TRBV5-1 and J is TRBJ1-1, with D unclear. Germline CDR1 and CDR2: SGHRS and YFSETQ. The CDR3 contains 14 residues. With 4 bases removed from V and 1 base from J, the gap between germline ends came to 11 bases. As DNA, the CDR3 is TGCGCCAGCAGCGCCGGACCGACGAACACTGAAGCTTTCTTT. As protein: CASSAGPTNTEAFF.

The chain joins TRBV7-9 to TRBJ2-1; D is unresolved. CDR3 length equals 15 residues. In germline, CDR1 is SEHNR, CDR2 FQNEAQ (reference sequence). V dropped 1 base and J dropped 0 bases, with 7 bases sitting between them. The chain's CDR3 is CASSLETASYNEQFF. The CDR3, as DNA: TGTGCCAGCAGCTTAGAAACAGCCTCCTACAATGAGCAGTTCTTC.

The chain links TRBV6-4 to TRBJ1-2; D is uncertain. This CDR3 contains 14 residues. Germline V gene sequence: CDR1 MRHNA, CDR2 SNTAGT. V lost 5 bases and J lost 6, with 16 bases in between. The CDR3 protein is CASSPEPVGDGYTF. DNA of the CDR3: TGTGCCAGCAGTCCAGAACCCGTTGGGGATGGCTACACCTTC.

The CDR3 coding sequence is TGTGCCAGCAGTTACTCGAACAGGGTTTATGGCTACACCTTC. It translates to CASSYSNRVYGYTF. This chain joins TRBV6-5 and TRBJ1-2, with TRBD1 as a possible D gene (6 bases). Per germline, CDR1 MNHEY and CDR2 SVGAGI. V gave up 0 bases and J gave up 5 bases, with 10 bases separating them. The CDR3 contains 14 residues.

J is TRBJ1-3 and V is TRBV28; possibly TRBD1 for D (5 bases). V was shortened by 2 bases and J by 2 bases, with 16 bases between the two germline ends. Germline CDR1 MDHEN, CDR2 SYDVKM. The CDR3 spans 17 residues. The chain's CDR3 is CASSLLIGGTAGNTIYF. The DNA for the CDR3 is TGTGCCAGCAGTTTACTTATCGGAGGGACTGCTGGAAACACCATATATTTT.

The CDR3 spells CASLGLNYQTGISEAFF. In DNA form, the CDR3 reads TGTGCCAGCTTAGGGCTAAACTACCAAACAGGAATCTCTGAAGCTTTCTTT. The chain employs TRBV2 and TRBJ1-1; D is perhaps TRBD1 (5 bases). Germline CDR1 SNHLY, CDR2 FYNNEI. This CDR3 has 17 residues. Trimming stripped 8 bases from V and 6 bases from J, with 28 bases between.

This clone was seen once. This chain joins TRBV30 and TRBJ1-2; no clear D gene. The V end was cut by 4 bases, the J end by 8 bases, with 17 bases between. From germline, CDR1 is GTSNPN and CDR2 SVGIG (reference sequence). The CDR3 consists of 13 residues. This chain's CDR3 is CAWKTSGSRGYTF. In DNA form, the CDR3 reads TGTGCCTGGAAGACCAGCGGCTCTCGGGGCTACACCTTC.

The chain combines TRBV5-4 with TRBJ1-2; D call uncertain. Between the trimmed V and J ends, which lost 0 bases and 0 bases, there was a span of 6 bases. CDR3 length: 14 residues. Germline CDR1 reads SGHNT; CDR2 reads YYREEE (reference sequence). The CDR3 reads CASSLGPANYGYTF. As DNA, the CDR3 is TGTGCCAGCAGCTTGGGACCAGCTAACTATGGCTACACCTTC.

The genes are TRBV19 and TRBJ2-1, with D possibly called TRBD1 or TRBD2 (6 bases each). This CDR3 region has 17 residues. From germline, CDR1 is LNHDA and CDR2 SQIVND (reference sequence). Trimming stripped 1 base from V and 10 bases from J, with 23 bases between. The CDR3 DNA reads TGTGCCAGTAGTATAGTATTCTCCGTAGTGGGGGCGGGAGAGCAGTTCTTC. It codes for CASSIVFSVVGAGEQFF.

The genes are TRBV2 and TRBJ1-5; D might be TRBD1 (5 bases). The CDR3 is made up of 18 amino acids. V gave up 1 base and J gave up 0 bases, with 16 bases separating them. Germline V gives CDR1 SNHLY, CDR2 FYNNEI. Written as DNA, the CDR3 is TGTGCCAGCAGTGAAGGAGCGTGGGGGGTTGATAGCAATCAGCCCCAGCATTTT. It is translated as CASSEGAWGVDSNQPQHF.

The CDR3 nucleotides read TGTGCCAGCAGTTATCTCTCGGGATCCCAAGATACGCAGTATTTT. Its translation is CASSYLSGSQDTQYF. V is TRBV6-5 and J is TRBJ2-3, with D perhaps matching TRBD2 (5 bases). The CDR3 extends over 15 amino acids. The germline V gene encodes CDR1 MNHEY and CDR2 SVGAGI. V was cut by 3 bases and J by 5 bases, with 15 bases left in between.

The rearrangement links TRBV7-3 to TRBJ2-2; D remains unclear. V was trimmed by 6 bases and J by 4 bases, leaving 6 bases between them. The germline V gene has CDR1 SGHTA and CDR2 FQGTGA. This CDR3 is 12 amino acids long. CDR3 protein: CASRNPTGELFF. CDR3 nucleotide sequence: TGTGCCAGCAGAAACCCCACCGGGGAGCTGTTTTTT.

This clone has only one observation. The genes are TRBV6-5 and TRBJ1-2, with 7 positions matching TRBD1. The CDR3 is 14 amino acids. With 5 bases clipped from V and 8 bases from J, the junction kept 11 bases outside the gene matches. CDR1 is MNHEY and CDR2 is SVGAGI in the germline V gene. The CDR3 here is CASSTSGGRLGYTF. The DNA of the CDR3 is TGTGCCAGCAGTACCTCAGGGGGGCGGTTAGGCTACACCTTC.

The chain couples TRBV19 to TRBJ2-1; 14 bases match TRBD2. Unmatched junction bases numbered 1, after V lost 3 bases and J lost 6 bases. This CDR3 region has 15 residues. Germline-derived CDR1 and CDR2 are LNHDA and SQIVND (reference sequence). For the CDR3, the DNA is TGTGCCAGTAGTATGACTAGCGGGAGGGTCAATGAGCAGTTCTTC. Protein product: CASSMTSGRVNEQFF.